The source of this T cell receptor beta chain is a study of blood T cell repertoires in COVID-19. Across the study: Italy, Spain and the United States were the sources of the convalescent and acute COVID-19 samples. T cells, B-cell-depleted T cells, or PBMCs provided the cDNA or gDNA that served as material.

How the authors handled the data: The assay estimated nucleated cells by amplifying reference gene primers. Sequencing used immunoSEQ multiplex PCR; TCRdb keeps in-frame clones, though not all of them. That table furnishes V, J and clone size, whereas the DNA furnished D and trimming. Of about 88,000 clones listed, approximately 86% are singletons. J gave up 0 bases and V 4 bases, and 6 bases lay outside the gene matches. The CDR3 is made up of 16 amino acids. Looked up from germline, CDR1 is SGHRS and CDR2 is YFSETQ. Specimen: peripheral blood. V usage is TRBV5-1 and J usage is TRBJ2-2; 7 bases are a match to TRBD1. The TCR was taken from a male donor with acute or convalescent COVID-19. Written as DNA, the CDR3 is TGCGCCAGCAGCCCCTGGGACAGCCCGAACACCGGGGAGCTGTTTTTT. Its translation: CASSPWDSPNTGELFF.